The clone carrying this T cell receptor (beta chain) has just one count. Its antigen is unidentified. The CDR3 has 14 amino acids. Looked up from germline, CDR1 is LNHDA and CDR2 is SQIVND (reference sequence). V was shortened by 2 bases and J by 3 bases, with 8 bases between the two germline ends. These data belong to a study of STAT5B mutations in CD4+ large granular lymphocyte leukemia. Findings and limits, study-wide: 8/27 top patient clones versus 2/35 control clones were TRBV06-family.

Some clones are missing from TCRdb's copy, which holds only in-frame ones; the method was immunoSEQ multiplex PCR. Counted here are around 50,000 clones, more than 65% occurring once; the ten biggest clones make up 0.35%. Material: CD4+ T cells from blood buffy coats. The receptor's source is a human donor in good health. The chain combines TRBV19 with TRBJ2-1; tentative D call: TRBD1 (6 bases). CDR3 region: CASSISGVYNEQFF. In DNA, the CDR3 is TGTGCCAGTAGTATATCAGGGGTCTACAATGAGCAGTTCTTC. Using reference TRBV19 and TRBJ2-1 for the parts outside the CDR3, the full variable domain is DGGITQSPKYLFRKEGQNVTLSCEQNLNHDAMYWYRQDPGQGLRLIYYSQIVNDFQKGDIAEGYSVSREKKESFPLTVTSAQKNPTAFYLCASSISGVYNEQFFGPGTRLTVL.